The clone carrying this T cell receptor beta chain was seen ten or more times. What it recognizes is unknown. Ophthalmopathy patients had Clinical Activity Score at least 3, NOSPECS grade at least 4, duration under 3 months. The CDR3 has 12 residues. V was clipped by 5 bases and J by 6 bases, with 11 bases between them. CDR1 is SEHNR and CDR2 is FQNEAQ in the germline V gene (reference sequence). It was RNA transcripts that yielded the amplified TCR beta CDR3 regions. First-round RT-PCR with HTBI primers amplified the TCR CDR3 region. TCRdb reprocessed the multiplex PCR reads via MiXCR and lists one record per CDR3 protein. The sample gives about 600,000 distinct CDR3 sequences, roughly 16% of which show up once; less than 3.5% is in the top ten. The data originate from a study of T cells in Graves' hyperthyroidism and ophthalmopathy. Study-level results: The model identified upcoming ophthalmopathy a median approximately six months ahead of onset.

Sequencing input: blood. The sequence was collected from a middle-aged woman with Graves' ophthalmopathy. V gene TRBV7-9 combines with J gene TRBJ2-7; unclear D gene. The CDR3 spells CASSASRAEQYF. CDR3 nucleotide sequence: TGTGCCAGCAGCGCCTCCCGGGCCGAGCAGTACTTC.